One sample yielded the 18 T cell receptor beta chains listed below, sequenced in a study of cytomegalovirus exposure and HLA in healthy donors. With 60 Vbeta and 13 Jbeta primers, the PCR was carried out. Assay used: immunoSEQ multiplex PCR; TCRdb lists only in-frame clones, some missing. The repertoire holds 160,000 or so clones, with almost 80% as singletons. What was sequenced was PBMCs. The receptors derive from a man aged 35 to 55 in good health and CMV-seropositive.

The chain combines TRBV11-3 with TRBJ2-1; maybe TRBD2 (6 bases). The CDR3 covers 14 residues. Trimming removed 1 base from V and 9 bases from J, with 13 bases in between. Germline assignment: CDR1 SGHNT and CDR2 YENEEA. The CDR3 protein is CASSLVGGGSEQFF. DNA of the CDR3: TGTGCCAGCAGCTTAGTTGGTGGGGGGAGTGAGCAGTTCTTC. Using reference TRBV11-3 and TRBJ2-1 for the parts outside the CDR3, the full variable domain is EAGVVQSPRYKIIEKKQPVAFWCNPISGHNTLYWYLQNLGQGPELLIRYENEEAVDDSQLPKDRFSAERLKGVDSTLKIQPAELGDSAVYLCASSLVGGGSEQFFGPGTRLTVL.

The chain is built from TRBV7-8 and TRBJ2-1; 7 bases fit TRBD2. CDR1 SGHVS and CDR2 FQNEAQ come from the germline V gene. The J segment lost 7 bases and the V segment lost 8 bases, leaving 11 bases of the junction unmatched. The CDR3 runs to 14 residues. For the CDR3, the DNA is TGTGCCAGCTATCCCGCGGGAGTGGGAAATGAGCAGTTCTTC. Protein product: CASYPAGVGNEQFF.

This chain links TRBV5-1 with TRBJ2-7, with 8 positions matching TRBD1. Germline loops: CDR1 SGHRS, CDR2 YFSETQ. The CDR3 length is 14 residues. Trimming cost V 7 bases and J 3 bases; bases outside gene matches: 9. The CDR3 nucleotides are TGCGCCAGCCGGTTTACCGACAGGGGCTACGAGCAGTACTTC. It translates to CASRFTDRGYEQYF.

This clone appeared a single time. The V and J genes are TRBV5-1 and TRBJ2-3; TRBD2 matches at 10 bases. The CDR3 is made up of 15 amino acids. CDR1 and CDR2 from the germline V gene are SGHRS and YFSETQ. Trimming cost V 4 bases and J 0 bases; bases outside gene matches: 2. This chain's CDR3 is CASSLGLASTDTQYF. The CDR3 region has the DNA TGCGCCAGCAGCCTGGGACTAGCGAGCACAGATACGCAGTATTTT.

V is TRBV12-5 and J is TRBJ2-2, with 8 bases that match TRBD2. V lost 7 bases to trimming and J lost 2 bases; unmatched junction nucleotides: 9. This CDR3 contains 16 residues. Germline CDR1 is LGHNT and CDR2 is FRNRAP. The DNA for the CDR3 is TGTGCTAGTGAGGCAGGCGGGGGGCTAAACACCGGGGAGCTGTTTTTT. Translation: CASEAGGGLNTGELFF.

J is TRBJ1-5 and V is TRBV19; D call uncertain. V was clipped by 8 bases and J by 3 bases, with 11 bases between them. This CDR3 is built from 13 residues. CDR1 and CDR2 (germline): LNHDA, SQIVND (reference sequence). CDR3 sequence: CASSGVHNQPQHF. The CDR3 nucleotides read TGTGCCAGTTCGGGAGTCCACAATCAGCCCCAGCATTTT.

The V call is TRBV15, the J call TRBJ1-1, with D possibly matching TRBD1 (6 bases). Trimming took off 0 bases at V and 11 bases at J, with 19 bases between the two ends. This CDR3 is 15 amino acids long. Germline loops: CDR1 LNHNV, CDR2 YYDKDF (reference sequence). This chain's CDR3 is CATSRDRGGKGKAFF. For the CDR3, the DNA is TGTGCCACCAGCAGAGACCGCGGGGGCAAGGGGAAGGCTTTCTTT.

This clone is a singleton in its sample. The DNA of the CDR3 is TGTGCCAGCAGCGTCGGACAGGGGGACAATGAGCAGTTCTTC. It yields the protein CASSVGQGDNEQFF. The chain joins TRBV9 to TRBJ2-1; 10 bases fit TRBD1. V gave up 2 bases and J gave up 5 bases; unmatched junction bases: 1. Germline-derived CDR1 and CDR2 are SGDLS and YYNGEE. This CDR3 spans 14 amino acids.

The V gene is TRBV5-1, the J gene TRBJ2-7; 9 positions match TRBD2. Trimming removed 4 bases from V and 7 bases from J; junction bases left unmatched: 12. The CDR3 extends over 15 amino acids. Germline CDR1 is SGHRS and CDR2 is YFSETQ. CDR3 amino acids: CASSPQASGIGEQYF. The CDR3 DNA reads TGCGCCAGCAGCCCCCAGGCTAGCGGGATCGGTGAGCAGTACTTC. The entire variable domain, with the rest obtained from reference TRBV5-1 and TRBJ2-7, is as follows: KAGVTQTPRYLIKTRGQQVTLSCSPISGHRSVSWYQQTPGQGLQFLFEYFSETQRNKGNFPGRFSGRQFSNSRSEMNVSTLELGDSALYLCASSPQASGIGEQYFGPGTRLTVT.

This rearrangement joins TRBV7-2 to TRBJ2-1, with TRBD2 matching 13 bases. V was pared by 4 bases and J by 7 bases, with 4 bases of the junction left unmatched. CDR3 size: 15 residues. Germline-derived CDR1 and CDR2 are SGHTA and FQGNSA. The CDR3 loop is CASSSPGLAGNEQFF. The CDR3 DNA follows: TGTGCCAGCAGCTCCCCGGGACTAGCGGGAAATGAGCAGTTCTTC.

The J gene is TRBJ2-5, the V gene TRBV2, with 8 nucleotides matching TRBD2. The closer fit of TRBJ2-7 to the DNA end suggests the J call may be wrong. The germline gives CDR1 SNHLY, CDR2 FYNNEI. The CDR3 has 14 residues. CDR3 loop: CASGRLALQYEQYF. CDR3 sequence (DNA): TGTGCCAGCGGAAGACTAGCGCTTCAATACGAGCAGTACTTC.

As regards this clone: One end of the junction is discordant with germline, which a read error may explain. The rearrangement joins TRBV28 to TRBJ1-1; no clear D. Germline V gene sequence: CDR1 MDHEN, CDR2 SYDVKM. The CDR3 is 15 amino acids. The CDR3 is CATSSPPGVGTEAFF. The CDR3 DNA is TGTGCCACCAGTTCTCCGCCCGGGGTGGGTACTGAAGCTTTCTTT.

Written as DNA, the CDR3 is TGTGCCAGCAGTTTACTGCCGGGACAGGGAACGAGTGAGCAGTTCTTC. Translation: CASSLLPGQGTSEQFF. The chain links TRBV28 to TRBJ2-1; the match to TRBD1 covers 9 bases. Germline V gene lookup returns CDR1 MDHEN and CDR2 SYDVKM. V lost 2 bases, J lost 9 bases, and 11 bases stayed unmatched. The CDR3 sequence is 16 residues long. The complete variable domain, with remaining parts taken from reference TRBV28 and TRBJ2-1, reads DVKVTQSSRYLVKRTGEKVFLECVQDMDHENMFWYRQDPGLGLRLIYFSYDVKMKEKGDIPEGYSVSREKKERFSLILESASTNQTSMYLCASSLLPGQGTSEQFFGPGTRLTVL.

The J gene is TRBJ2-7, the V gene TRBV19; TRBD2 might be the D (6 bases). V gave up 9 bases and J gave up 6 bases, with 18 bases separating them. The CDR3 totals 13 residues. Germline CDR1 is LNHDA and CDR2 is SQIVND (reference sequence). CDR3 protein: CASASTSSSEQYF. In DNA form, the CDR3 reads TGTGCCAGCGCTTCGACTAGTTCTAGCGAGCAGTACTTC.

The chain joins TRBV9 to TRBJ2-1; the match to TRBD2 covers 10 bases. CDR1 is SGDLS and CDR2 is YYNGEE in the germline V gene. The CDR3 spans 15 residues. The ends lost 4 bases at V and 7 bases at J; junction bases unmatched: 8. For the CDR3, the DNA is TGTGCCAGCAGCATCAGCGGGAGGGCGGGGAATGAGCAGTTCTTC. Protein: CASSISGRAGNEQFF.

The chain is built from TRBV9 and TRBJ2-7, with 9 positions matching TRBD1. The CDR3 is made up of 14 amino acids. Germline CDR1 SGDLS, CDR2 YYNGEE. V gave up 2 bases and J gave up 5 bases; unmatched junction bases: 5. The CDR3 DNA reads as TGTGCCAGCAGCGTGGGGACAGGGCTTGACGAGCAGTACTTC. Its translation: CASSVGTGLDEQYF.

The CDR3 sequence is CASSEVGLAGGETQYF. The CDR3, as DNA: TGTGCCAGCAGTGAGGTCGGTCTAGCGGGAGGGGAGACCCAGTACTTC. The chain couples TRBV6-1 to TRBJ2-5; 12 bases are a match to TRBD2. The V gene end was trimmed by 3 bases and the J gene end by 5 bases; junction bases not matched to a gene: 7. There are 16 residues in the CDR3. Germline assignment: CDR1 MNHNS and CDR2 SASEGT.

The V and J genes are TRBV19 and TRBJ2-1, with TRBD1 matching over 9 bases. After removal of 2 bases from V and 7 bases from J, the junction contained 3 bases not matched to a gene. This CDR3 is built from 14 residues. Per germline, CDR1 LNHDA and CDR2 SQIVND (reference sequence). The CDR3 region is CASSITGGKNEQFF. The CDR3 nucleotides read TGTGCCAGTAGTATAACAGGGGGCAAGAATGAGCAGTTCTTC.